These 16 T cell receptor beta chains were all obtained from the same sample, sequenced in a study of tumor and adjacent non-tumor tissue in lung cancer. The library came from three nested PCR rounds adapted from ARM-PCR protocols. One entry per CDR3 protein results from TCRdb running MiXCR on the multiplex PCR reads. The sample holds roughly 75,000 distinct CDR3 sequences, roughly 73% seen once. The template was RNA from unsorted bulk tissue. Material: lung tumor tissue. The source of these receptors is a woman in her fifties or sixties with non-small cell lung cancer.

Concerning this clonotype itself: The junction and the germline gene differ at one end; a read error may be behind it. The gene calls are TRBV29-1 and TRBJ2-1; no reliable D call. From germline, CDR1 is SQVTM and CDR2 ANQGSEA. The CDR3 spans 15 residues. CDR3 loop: CIVTRKAVSYNEQFF. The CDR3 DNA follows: TGCATCGTTACCAGGAAGGCGGTCTCCTACAATGAGCAGTTCTTC.

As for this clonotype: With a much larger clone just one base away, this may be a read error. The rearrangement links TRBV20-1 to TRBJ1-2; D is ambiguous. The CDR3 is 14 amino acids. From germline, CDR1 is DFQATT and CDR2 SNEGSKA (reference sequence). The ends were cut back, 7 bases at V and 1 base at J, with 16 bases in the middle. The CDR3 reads CSGRVRGGNYGYTF. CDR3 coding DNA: TGCAGTGGTAGGGTGCGGGGAGGTAACTATGGCTACACCTTC.

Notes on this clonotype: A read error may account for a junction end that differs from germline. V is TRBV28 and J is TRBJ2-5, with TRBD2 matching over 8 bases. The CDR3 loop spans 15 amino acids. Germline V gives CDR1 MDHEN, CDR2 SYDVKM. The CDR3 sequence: CASSLSGLGDETQYF. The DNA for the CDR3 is TGTGCCAGCAGTTTATCGGGACTAGGAGATGAGACCCAATACTTC.

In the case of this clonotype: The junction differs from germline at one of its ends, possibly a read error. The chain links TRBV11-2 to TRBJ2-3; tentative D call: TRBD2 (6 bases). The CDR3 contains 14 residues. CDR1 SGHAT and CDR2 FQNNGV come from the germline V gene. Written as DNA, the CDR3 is TGTGCCAGCGGCTTAGATCTGGTAGCGGATACCCAGTATTTT. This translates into CASGLDLVADTQYF.

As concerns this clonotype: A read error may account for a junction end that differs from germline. CDR3 DNA sequence: TGTGCCAGCAGTTATTACGGCGGGAGCTCCTGCAATGAGCACTTCTTC. As protein: CASSYYGGSSCNEHFF. The chain has TRBV6-6 and TRBJ2-1; TRBD2 aligns across 7 bases. The CDR3 sequence is 16 residues long. Germline CDR1 is MNHNY and CDR2 is SVGAGI (reference sequence).

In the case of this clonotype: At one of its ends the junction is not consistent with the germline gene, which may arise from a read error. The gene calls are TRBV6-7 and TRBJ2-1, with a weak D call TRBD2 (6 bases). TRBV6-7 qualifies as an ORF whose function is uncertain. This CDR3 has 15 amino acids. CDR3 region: CASSYSGWRRDELFF. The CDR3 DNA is TGTGCCAGCAGTTACTCGGGTTGGAGGAGGGATGAGCTGTTTTTC.

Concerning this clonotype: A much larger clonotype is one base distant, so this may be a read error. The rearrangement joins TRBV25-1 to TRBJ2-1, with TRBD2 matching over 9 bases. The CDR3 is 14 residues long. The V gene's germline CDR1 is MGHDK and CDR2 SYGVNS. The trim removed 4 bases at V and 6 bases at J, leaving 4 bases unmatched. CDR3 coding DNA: TGTGCCAGCAGTGCAGCGGGAGGCCCCAATGAGCAGTTCTTC. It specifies CASSAAGGPNEQFF.

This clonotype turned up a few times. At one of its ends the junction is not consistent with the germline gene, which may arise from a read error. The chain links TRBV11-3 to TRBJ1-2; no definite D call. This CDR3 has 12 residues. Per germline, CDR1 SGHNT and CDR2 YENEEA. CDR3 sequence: CVTKTGCYDYIF. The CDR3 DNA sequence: TGTGTCACCAAGACGGGTTGCTATGACTACATCTTC.

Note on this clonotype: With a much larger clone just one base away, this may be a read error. For the CDR3, the DNA is TGCAGTGCTGGTGACGAACTCTCCGGGACAGGGGCCTACGAGCAGTACTTC. Translating it yields CSAGDELSGTGAYEQYF. The rearrangement uses TRBV20-1 and TRBJ2-7, with 10 bases matching TRBD1. The germline V gene encodes CDR1 DFQATT and CDR2 SNEGSKA (reference sequence). CDR3 length equals 17 residues. J lost 2 bases, V lost 5 bases, and 15 bases had no gene match.

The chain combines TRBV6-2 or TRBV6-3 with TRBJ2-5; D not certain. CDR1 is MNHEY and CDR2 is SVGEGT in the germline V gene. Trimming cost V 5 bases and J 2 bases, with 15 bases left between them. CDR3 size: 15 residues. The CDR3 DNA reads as TGTGCCAGCAGTAGCTCATTTGCCAAACAAGAGACCCAGTACTTC. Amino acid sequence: CASSSSFAKQETQYF.

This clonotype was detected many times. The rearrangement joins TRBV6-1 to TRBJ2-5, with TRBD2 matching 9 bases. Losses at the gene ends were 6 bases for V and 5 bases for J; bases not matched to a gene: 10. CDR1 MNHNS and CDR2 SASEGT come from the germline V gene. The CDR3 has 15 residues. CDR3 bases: TGTGCCAGCAGCCCACTAGCGGGCGAGGGGGAGACCCAGTACTTC. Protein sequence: CASSPLAGEGETQYF.

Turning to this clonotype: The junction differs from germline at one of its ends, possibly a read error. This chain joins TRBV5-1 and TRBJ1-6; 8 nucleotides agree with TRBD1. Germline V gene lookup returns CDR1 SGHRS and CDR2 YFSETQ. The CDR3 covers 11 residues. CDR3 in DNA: TGTGCCAGCTGCGCGGACAGGGTCCTCCACTTT. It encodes CASCADRVLHF.

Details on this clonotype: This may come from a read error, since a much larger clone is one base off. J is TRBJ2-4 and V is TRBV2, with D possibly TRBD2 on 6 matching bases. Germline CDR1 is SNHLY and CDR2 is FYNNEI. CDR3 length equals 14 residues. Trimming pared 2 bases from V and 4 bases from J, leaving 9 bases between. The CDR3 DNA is TGTGCCAGCAGTGAATGGGAGGAGAAAAACATTCAGTACTTC. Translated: CASSEWEEKNIQYF.

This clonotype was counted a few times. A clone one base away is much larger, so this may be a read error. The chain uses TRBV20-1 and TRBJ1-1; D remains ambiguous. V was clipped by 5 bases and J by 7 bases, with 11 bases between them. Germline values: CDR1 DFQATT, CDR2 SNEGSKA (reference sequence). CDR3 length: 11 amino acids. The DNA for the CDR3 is TGCAGTGCTGGACGGTGGGATGAAGCTTTCTTT. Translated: CSAGRWDEAFF.

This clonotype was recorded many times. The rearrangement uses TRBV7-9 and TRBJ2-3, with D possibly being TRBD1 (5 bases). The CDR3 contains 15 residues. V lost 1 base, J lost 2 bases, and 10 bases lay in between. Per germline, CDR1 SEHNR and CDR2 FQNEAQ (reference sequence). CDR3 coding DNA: TGTGCCAGCAGCTTAGGACAGTTCCCCACAGATACGCAGTATTTT. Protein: CASSLGQFPTDTQYF.

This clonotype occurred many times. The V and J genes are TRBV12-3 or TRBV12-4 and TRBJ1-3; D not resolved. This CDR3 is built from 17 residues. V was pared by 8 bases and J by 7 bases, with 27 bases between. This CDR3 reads CASVPPLRTDLGNTIYF. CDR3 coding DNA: TGTGCCAGCGTTCCCCCTCTCCGGACGGACCTCGGGAACACCATATATTTT.